These T cell receptor beta chains were read from a single sample in a study of T cell responses to AZD1222 COVID-19 vaccine. Libraries were prepared by immunoSEQ multiplex PCR; TCRdb keeps only in-frame clonotypes and omits some of them. The profile shows under 150,000 clones, 80% to 90% of them singletons. Material: peripheral blood, obtained 28 days after the second AZD1222 dose. These receptors came from an adult who received the AZD1222 COVID-19 vaccine. Each CDR3 is given with its conserved first and last residue. A D gene is named only where the DNA matches it firmly. Clone size is shown for a subset of rows, as once, few, many or a class of expanded clone.

TRBD1,.,TRBV6-6,TRBJ1-4,TGTGCCAGCAGTACCGGGACAGGGGGAGGTGGTGAAAAACTGTTTTTT,CASSTGTGGGGEKLFF
.,.,TRBV18,TRBJ2-3,TGTGCCAGCTCACCAGACGGTAGCACAGATACGCAGTATTTT,CASSPDGSTDTQYF
TRBD1,.,TRBV4-3,TRBJ1-2,TGCGCCAGCAGCCGCGGACAGGGAAATCGGGGTGGCTACACCTTC,CASSRGQGNRGGYTF
.,.,TRBV11-2,TRBJ2-2,TGTGCCAGCAGCGCCTTAGGGATCACCGGGGAGCTGTTTTTT,CASSALGITGELFF
TRBD2,.,TRBV19,TRBJ2-3,TGTGCCAGTAGGGCCGGGACTAGCAGCACAGATACGCAGTATTTT,CASRAGTSSTDTQYF
.,.,TRBV6-6,TRBJ2-7,TGTGCCAGCGCCGGGGCCTACGAGCAGTACTTC,CASAGAYEQYF
TRBD2,once,TRBV11-3,TRBJ2-1,TGTGCCAGCAGCTTGGCGGGAGGGGAGCAGTTCTTC,CASSLAGGEQFF
.,few,TRBV7-2,TRBJ2-7,TGTGCCAGCAGCTTAAATGGCCCCGGAGGCTACGAGCAGTACTTC,CASSLNGPGGYEQYF
.,.,TRBV30,TRBJ1-1,TGTGCCTGGGCTCGAGGGCCGAACACTGAAGCTTTCTTT,CAWARGPNTEAFF
TRBD2,.,TRBV25-1,TRBJ2-7,TGTGCCAGCAGTGATGGAGGGACTAGCGGGAACTACGAGCAGTACTTC,CASSDGGTSGNYEQYF
TRBD1,.,TRBV15,TRBJ1-2,TGTGCCACCAGCAGAGATGGGACAGCAACCTATGGCTACACCTTC,CATSRDGTATYGYTF
TRBD1,.,TRBV5-1,TRBJ1-3,TGCGCCAGCAGCTTCAGTATGACAGGGGGTCCGGTGGACACCATATATTTT,CASSFSMTGGPVDTIYF
.,.,TRBV6-1,TRBJ1-6,TGTGCCAGCAGTGACAGGGAGTATTCACCCCTCCACTTT,CASSDREYSPLHF
.,.,TRBV29-1,TRBJ1-5,TGCAGCGTTGCAGGGGACAATCAGCCCCAGCATTTT,CSVAGDNQPQHF
.,.,TRBV19,TRBJ2-1,TGTGCCAGTAAGGTAAAGTCCTCCTACAATGAGCAGTTCTTC,CASKVKSSYNEQFF
TRBD1,once,TRBV10-3,TRBJ1-5,TGTGCCATCAGCGCAGACAGGGACGGTCAGCCCCAGCATTTT,CAISADRDGQPQHF
.,.,TRBV3-1/TRBV3-2,TRBJ1-2,TGTGCCAGCAGCCATTCAGGGGAGGGCGTCTATGGCTACACCTTC,CASSHSGEGVYGYTF
.,once,TRBV6-1,TRBJ2-7,TGTGCCAGCAGTGAATTAAGGGAGCAGGTTGGCGAGCAGTACTTC,CASSELREQVGEQYF
.,.,TRBV10-3,TRBJ2-7,TGTGCCATCATGACAAAAGTAGTACCCTACGAGCAGTACTTC,CAIMTKVVPYEQYF
TRBD1,once,TRBV15,TRBJ1-5,TGTGCCACCAGCGGGGATCCGGGACAGTCGGGTCAGCCCCAGCATTTT,CATSGDPGQSGQPQHF
.,.,TRBV6-6,TRBJ1-5,TGTGCCAGCAGTTACGAGGGGGATGTACAGCCCCAGCATTTT,CASSYEGDVQPQHF
.,.,TRBV5-1,TRBJ2-2,TGCGCCAGCAGCGCCCAGGGGAACACCGGGGAGCTGTTTTTT,CASSAQGNTGELFF
TRBD1,.,TRBV19,TRBJ1-5,TGTGCCAGTAGTCGTAGGCAGGGGGTTAGCAATCAGCCCCAGCATTTT,CASSRRQGVSNQPQHF
TRBD1,.,TRBV4-1,TRBJ2-5,TGCGCCAGCAGTCGGACAGGGGGCGTCCCGTACTTC,CASSRTGGVPYF
TRBD1,once,TRBV11-2,TRBJ1-6,TGTGCCAGCAGCTTGGACCACAGGGGGCGTCCCTTCAATTCACCCCTCCACTTT,CASSLDHRGRPFNSPLHF
TRBD2,.,TRBV6-5,TRBJ2-1,TGTGCCAGCAGTTTCAGCGGGAGAGCCTACAATGAGCAGTTCTTC,CASSFSGRAYNEQFF
.,.,TRBV5-4,TRBJ2-2,TGTGCCAGCAGCGGGAACGGGGGCTGGGACACCGGGGAGCTGTTTTTT,CASSGNGGWDTGELFF
.,.,TRBV7-2,TRBJ1-6,TGTGCCAGCAGCCAGACAGGCCCTCGGGTTAATTCACCCCTCCACTTT,CASSQTGPRVNSPLHF
.,.,TRBV18,TRBJ1-4,TGTGCCAGCTCACGTGACAGTAATGAAAAACTGTTTTTT,CASSRDSNEKLFF
TRBD1,.,TRBV6-6,TRBJ2-1,TGTGCCAGCAGCCCAGACCGGGACAGGGTAAGGGGTAGCTCCTACAATGAGCAGTTCTTC,CASSPDRDRVRGSSYNEQFF
.,.,TRBV6-2/TRBV6-3,TRBJ1-1,TGTGCCAGCAGTACCACAGGGTTCACTGAAGCTTTCTTT,CASSTTGFTEAFF
.,.,TRBV3-1/TRBV3-2,TRBJ2-2,TGTGCCAGCACCAAGTGGGATCCCAACACCGGGGAGCTGTTTTTT,CASTKWDPNTGELFF
.,.,TRBV18,TRBJ1-2,TGTGCCAGCCGCCGGGACTTCTATGGCTACACCTTC,CASRRDFYGYTF
TRBD2,.,TRBV10-3,TRBJ2-3,TGTGCCATCAGTGAGAACGGACTAGCGATGGATACGCAGTATTTT,CAISENGLAMDTQYF
TRBD1,.,TRBV6-4,TRBJ1-6,TGTGCCAGGAGTCTCACAGGGGACTCACCCCTCCACTTT,CARSLTGDSPLHF
.,few,TRBV19,TRBJ1-5,TGTGCCAGTAGTATCGAGGGAAGTCAGCCCCAGCATTTT,CASSIEGSQPQHF
.,once,TRBV27,TRBJ2-1,TGTGCCAGCACCGCAGGCCAGATCTACAATGAGCAGTTCTTC,CASTAGQIYNEQFF
.,.,TRBV20-1,TRBJ1-1,TGCAGGGCCCACGGGGGAACTGAAGCTTTCTTT,CRAHGGTEAFF
.,.,TRBV7-8,TRBJ2-2,TGTGCCAGCAGCTCGAGCCCAGAGATCACCGGGGAGCTGTTTTTT,CASSSSPEITGELFF
TRBD2,.,TRBV27,TRBJ2-7,TGTGCCAGCAGTTTATTTCGCGGGAGCCCCTACGAGCAGTACTTC,CASSLFRGSPYEQYF
.,.,TRBV3-1/TRBV3-2,TRBJ1-1,TGTGCCAGCAGCTTTCTTTCCCCGAACACTGAAGCTTTCTTT,CASSFLSPNTEAFF
.,.,TRBV19,TRBJ1-5,TGTGCCAGTAGTATACCTGGCAATCAGCCCCAGCATTTT,CASSIPGNQPQHF
.,.,TRBV19,TRBJ1-1,TGTGCCAGTAGTGAGTCGACCCACACTGAAGCTTTCTTT,CASSESTHTEAFF
.,.,TRBV5-6,TRBJ1-2,TGTGCCAGCAGCCCGACGGGATACTATGGCTACACCTTC,CASSPTGYYGYTF
.,.,TRBV18,TRBJ2-3,TGTGCCAGCTCACCACCTAGCACAGATACGCAGTATTTT,CASSPPSTDTQYF
.,once,TRBV4-3,TRBJ2-2,TGCGCCAGCAGCCAAGTTTACGGACCGGGCACCGGGGAGCTGTTTTTT,CASSQVYGPGTGELFF
.,.,TRBV5-1,TRBJ1-4,TGCGCCAGCAGTTTAGAGGGTGGAGAGGAAAAACTGTTTTTT,CASSLEGGEEKLFF